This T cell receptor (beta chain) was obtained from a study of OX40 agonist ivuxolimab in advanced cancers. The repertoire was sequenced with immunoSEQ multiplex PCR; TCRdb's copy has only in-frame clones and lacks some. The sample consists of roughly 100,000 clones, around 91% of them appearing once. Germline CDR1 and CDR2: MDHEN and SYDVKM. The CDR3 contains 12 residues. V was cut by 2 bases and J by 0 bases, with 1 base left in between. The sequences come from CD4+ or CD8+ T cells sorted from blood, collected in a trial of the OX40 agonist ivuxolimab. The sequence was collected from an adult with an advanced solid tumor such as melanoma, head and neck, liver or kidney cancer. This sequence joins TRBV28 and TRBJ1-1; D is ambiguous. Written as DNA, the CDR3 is TGTGCCAGCAGTTTAGTGAACACTGAAGCTTTCTTT. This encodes CASSLVNTEAFF.